The text below deals with one TCR beta chain. Its antigen is as yet unknown. The assay was immunoSEQ multiplex PCR, and TCRdb's table has in-frame clones only and misses some. The data show about 81,000 clones, approximately 89% seen once. The data stem from a study of OX40 agonist ivuxolimab in advanced cancers. The CDR3 is 15 residues long. V was trimmed by 4 bases and J by 5 bases, leaving 14 bases between them. Germline CDR1 and CDR2: WNHNN and SYGVQD (reference sequence). The cohort excluded patients with autoimmune disease history or systemic immunosuppression. Study findings and constraints: Blood T cells, both CD4+ and CD8+, expanded clonally by week 6 at 0.1 to 3.0 mg/kg.

This sequence was found in an adult with an advanced solid tumor such as melanoma, head and neck, liver or kidney cancer. This chain joins TRBV10-1 and TRBJ2-2, with D tentatively TRBD2 (6 bases). The sequences come from CD4+ or CD8+ T cells sorted from blood, collected in a trial of the OX40 agonist ivuxolimab. The CDR3 DNA reads as TGCGCCAGCAGTGTGGGGGGTCTTACTACCGGGGAGCTGTTTTTT. Translation gives CASSVGGLTTGELFF.